This entry lists 15 T cell receptor beta chains sequenced from one sample in a study of T cell changes during pregnancy in multiple sclerosis. Profiled with immunoSEQ multiplex PCR; TCRdb holds only in-frame clones, not every one. This table has about 61,000 clones, around 90% appearing once. The sample in question was peripheral blood, obtained in the first trimester of pregnancy. These receptors all come from a female donor in good health, enrolled as a control in a pregnancy study.

The rearrangement links TRBV2 to TRBJ2-3; 9 nucleotides match TRBD1. The CDR3 contains 15 residues. The V gene end was trimmed by 5 bases and the J gene end by 1 base; junction bases not matched to a gene: 4. Germline CDR1 is SNHLY and CDR2 is FYNNEI. This chain's CDR3 is CASSMRTGGTDTQYF. The CDR3 DNA reads as TGTGCCAGCAGTATGAGGACAGGGGGCACAGATACGCAGTATTTT.

The genes are TRBV27 and TRBJ1-1; D unclear. The germline CDR1 and CDR2 sequences are MNHEY and SMNVEV (reference sequence). V was trimmed by 6 bases and J by 3 bases, leaving 11 bases between them. CDR3 length: 13 amino acids. CDR3 nucleotides: TGTGCCAGCAGCCTATCGCGGGACACTGAAGCTTTCTTT. This gives the protein CASSLSRDTEAFF.

This sequence joins TRBV5-5 and TRBJ2-7; 9 bases are a match to TRBD2. Germline CDR1 and CDR2: SGHKS and YYEKEE (reference sequence). V lost 0 bases, J lost 6 bases, and 7 bases stayed unmatched. The CDR3 covers 15 residues. DNA for the CDR3: TGTGCCAGCAGCTTGGGGGTAGCGGGAGCGAGCGAGCAGTACTTC. This sequence encodes CASSLGVAGASEQYF.

The V gene is TRBV2, the J gene TRBJ2-3, with TRBD1 identical over 9 bases. In germline, CDR1 is SNHLY, CDR2 FYNNEI. V was pared by 1 base and J by 3 bases, with 2 bases of the junction left unmatched. This CDR3 is built from 15 residues. CDR3 amino acids: CASSEGGQGTDTQYF. CDR3 bases: TGTGCCAGCAGTGAAGGGGGACAGGGAACAGATACGCAGTATTTT.

This chain links TRBV18 with TRBJ1-2; D perhaps matches TRBD1 (6 bases). V lost 2 bases, J lost 4 bases, and 17 bases lay in between. The CDR3 sequence is 16 residues long. Germline assignment: CDR1 KGHSH and CDR2 LQKENI. The CDR3 here is CASSPGQNAGAYGYTF. The CDR3 DNA reads as TGTGCCAGCTCACCAGGTCAAAATGCGGGGGCCTATGGCTACACCTTC.

The rearrangement links TRBV2 to TRBJ2-7; the D gene is possibly TRBD1 (5 bases). This CDR3 spans 12 amino acids. Germline V gene sequence: CDR1 SNHLY, CDR2 FYNNEI. Trimming took off 6 bases at V and 0 bases at J, with 6 bases between the two ends. The CDR3 region has the DNA TGTGCCAGCAGGACAGTCTCCTACGAGCAGTACTTC. Its translation is CASRTVSYEQYF.

V and J are TRBV7-8 and TRBJ2-7; 14 nucleotides agree with TRBD2. V lost 4 bases and J lost 0; bases outside the gene matches: 11. From germline, CDR1 is SGHVS and CDR2 FQNEAQ. This CDR3 spans 19 amino acids. In nucleotides, the CDR3 is TGTGCCAGCAGCTCCCCGGGACTAGCGGGAGTTATCTACTCCTACGAGCAGTACTTC. Its protein product is CASSSPGLAGVIYSYEQYF.

The CDR3: CASSPGGGRAIYEQYF. Here the CDR3 DNA reads TGTGCCAGCAGCCCAGGAGGGGGCAGAGCGATTTACGAGCAGTACTTC. The chain joins TRBV27 to TRBJ2-7; TRBD1 might be the D (7 bases). The V gene's germline CDR1 is MNHEY and CDR2 SMNVEV (reference sequence). Trimming shortened V by 6 bases and J by 4 bases, and 22 bases separated the two germline ends. This CDR3 comprises 16 residues.

The V and J genes are TRBV11-2 and TRBJ1-1; possibly TRBD1 for D (6 bases). The V gene's germline CDR1 is SGHAT and CDR2 FQNNGV. With 3 bases removed from V and 1 base from J, the gap between germline ends came to 9 bases. This CDR3 contains 14 residues. CDR3 protein: CASSFDRRNTEAFF. CDR3 in DNA: TGTGCCAGCAGCTTCGACAGGAGGAACACTGAAGCTTTCTTT.

The genes are TRBV2 and TRBJ1-2; no definite D call. Looked up from germline, CDR1 is SNHLY and CDR2 is FYNNEI. V gave up 5 bases and J gave up 3 bases, with 4 bases separating them. The CDR3 totals 11 residues. The CDR3 protein is CASSQYYGYTF. The CDR3 DNA sequence: TGTGCCAGCAGTCAATACTATGGCTACACCTTC.

This clone was found a few times. The rearrangement uses TRBV29-1 and TRBJ1-1; D possibly corresponds to TRBD1 (6 bases). This CDR3 spans 13 amino acids. The V gene's germline CDR1 is SQVTM and CDR2 ANQGSEA. Between the trimmed V and J ends, which lost 1 base and 1 base, there was a span of 7 bases. The CDR3 here is CSVEVRGNTEAFF. The CDR3 region has the DNA TGCAGCGTTGAAGTCAGGGGGAACACTGAAGCTTTCTTT.

V is TRBV19 and J is TRBJ1-2, with D perhaps matching TRBD1 (6 bases). Germline loops: CDR1 LNHDA, CDR2 SQIVND (reference sequence). This CDR3 region has 14 residues. V was pared by 5 bases and J by 4 bases, with 14 bases between. CDR3 sequence: CASSLSWTVYGYTF. As DNA, the CDR3 is TGTGCCAGTAGTCTATCTTGGACAGTCTATGGCTACACCTTC.

The CDR3 coding sequence is TGTGCCAGCAGCTCCGGGACTAGCGGGGTTGATGAGCAGTTCTTC. Protein product: CASSSGTSGVDEQFF. This chain joins TRBV2 and TRBJ2-1; 13 nucleotides align to TRBD2. V was pared by 6 bases and J by 8 bases, with 7 bases of the junction left unmatched. This CDR3 region has 15 residues. The V gene's germline CDR1 is SNHLY and CDR2 FYNNEI.

The V gene is TRBV7-2, the J gene TRBJ1-2; D is unclear. CDR1 and CDR2 (germline): SGHTA, FQGNSA. The CDR3 is made up of 14 amino acids. Trimming pared 1 base from V and 5 bases from J, leaving 11 bases between. CDR3 coding DNA: TGTGCCAGCAGCTTAGGTTCCGGAGAATATGGCTACACCTTC. Translating it yields CASSLGSGEYGYTF.

This clone is a singleton in its sample. V and J are TRBV5-8 and TRBJ1-2; tentative D call: TRBD1 (5 bases). This CDR3 region has 16 residues. Germline CDR1 reads SGHTS; CDR2 reads YDEGEE. The germline V and J ends were trimmed by 4 bases and 1 base, with 17 bases remaining between them. CDR3 protein: CASSRPDSAINYGYTF. The DNA for the CDR3 is TGTGCCAGCAGCCGCCCAGACAGTGCTATTAACTATGGCTACACCTTC.